What follows is one T cell receptor beta chain and its context. The target antigen is unknown. This sample is drawn from a study of cytomegalovirus exposure and HLA in healthy donors. Study results and limitations: TCR sequences were mostly rare, though some public TCRs occurred in many donors. CMV antigen specificity of three CMV-associated chains was confirmed in vitro.

The V end lost 3 bases, the J end lost 0 bases, and 18 bases lay between the germline ends. The CDR3 runs to 18 residues. Germline CDR1 reads KGHSH; CDR2 reads LQKENI. The approximately 120-subject validation cohort, separate from the roughly 700-subject first cohort, included the donors. The data were produced by immunoSEQ multiplex PCR, yet TCRdb's version contains in-frame clones alone and is incomplete. In the table there are about 200,000 clones, around 80% of which are singletons. V and J are TRBV18 and TRBJ1-3, with D possibly matching TRBD1 (6 bases). This TCR derives from a young woman in good health and CMV-seropositive. The specimen was PBMCs. CDR3 region: CASSPNPGHQFSGNTIYF. In nucleotides, the CDR3 is TGTGCCAGCTCACCCAATCCGGGACACCAATTCTCTGGAAACACCATATATTTT. Full variable domain (rest looked up from reference TRBV18 and TRBJ1-3): NAGVMQNPRHLVRRRGQEARLRCSPMKGHSHVYWYRQLPEEGLKFMVYLQKENIIDESGMPKERFSAEFPKEGPSILRIQQVVRGDSAAYFCASSPNPGHQFSGNTIYFGEGSWLTVV.